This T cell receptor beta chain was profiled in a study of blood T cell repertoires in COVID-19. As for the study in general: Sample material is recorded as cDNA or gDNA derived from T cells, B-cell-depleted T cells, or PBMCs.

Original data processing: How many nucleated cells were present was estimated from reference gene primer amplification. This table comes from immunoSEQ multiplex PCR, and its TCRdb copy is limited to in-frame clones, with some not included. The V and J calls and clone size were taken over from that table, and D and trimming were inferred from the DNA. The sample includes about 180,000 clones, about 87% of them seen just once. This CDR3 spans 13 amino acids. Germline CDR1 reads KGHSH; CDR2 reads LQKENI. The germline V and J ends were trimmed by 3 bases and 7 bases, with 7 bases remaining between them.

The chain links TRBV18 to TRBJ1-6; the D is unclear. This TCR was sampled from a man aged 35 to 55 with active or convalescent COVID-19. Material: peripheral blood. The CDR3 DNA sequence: TGTGCCAGCTCACCTACAGAAAATTCACCCCTCCACTTT. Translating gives CASSPTENSPLHF.